One sample yielded the 9 T cell receptor beta chains listed below, sequenced in a study of T cell repertoires in cytomegalovirus infection. One entry per CDR3 protein, called by TCRdb with MiXCR from the reads. The sample has a few hundred thousand distinct CDR3 sequences; around 29% are singletons. No antigen is known for these receptors. The sample in question was cultured PBMCs, obtained from culture after CMV antigen stimulation. Receptors originate from a human donor in good health (CMV status not recorded). Some clones in this sample may be carry-over from other donors' samples.

This clonotype was observed a handful of times. The rearrangement joins TRBV10-3 to TRBJ2-3; no reliable D call. This CDR3 has 14 amino acids. Germline V gives CDR1 ENHRY, CDR2 SYGVKD. V shed 2 bases and J shed 2 bases, with 8 bases lying between them. The CDR3 reads CAISEIRNTDTQYF. The DNA of the CDR3 is TGTGCCATCAGTGAGATCCGGAACACAGATACGCAGTATTTT.

The V call is TRBV12-3 or TRBV12-4, the J call TRBJ2-3; TRBD2 aligns across 9 bases. The CDR3 is 15 amino acids. The ends lost 6 bases at V and 4 bases at J; junction bases unmatched: 8. The CDR3, as DNA: TGTGCCAGCAGCCTGAGCGGGGGGAGGGCAGATACGCAGTATTTT. It codes for CASSLSGGRADTQYF.

This sequence joins TRBV18 and TRBJ2-1; 13 bases are a match to TRBD2. The CDR3 is 17 amino acids. CDR1 is KGHSH, CDR2 LQKENI, per germline. Losses at the gene ends were 0 bases for V and 7 bases for J; bases not matched to a gene: 6. The CDR3 loop is CASSPPTSGRRTNEQFF. CDR3 sequence (DNA): TGTGCCAGCTCACCACCGACTAGCGGGAGGAGGACAAATGAGCAGTTCTTC.

About this clonotype: Sequence at one end of the junction differs from germline and may be a read error. The chain carries TRBV6-1 and TRBJ2-1; D tentatively reads TRBD1 or TRBD2 (5 bases each). Germline loops: CDR1 MNHNS, CDR2 SASEGT. The CDR3 length is 12 residues. This chain's CDR3 is CASREEGNEQFF. The CDR3 nucleotides read TGTGCCAGCAGGGAAGAGGGGAATGAGCAGTTCTTC.

This clonotype was seen only a few times. The V call is TRBV12-3 or TRBV12-4, the J call TRBJ2-7; 13 nucleotides agree with TRBD2. This CDR3 spans 15 amino acids. V was clipped by 7 bases and J by 0 bases; unmatched bases: 3. The CDR3 protein is CASTRTSGGSYEQYF. CDR3 bases: TGTGCCAGCACCCGGACTAGCGGGGGCTCCTACGAGCAGTACTTC.

This clonotype was detected only a few times. The chain joins TRBV7-2 to TRBJ2-2, with D maybe TRBD2 (6 bases). Trimming pared 3 bases from V and 4 bases from J, leaving 9 bases between. This CDR3 spans 14 amino acids. Germline-derived CDR1 and CDR2 are SGHTA and FQGNSA. CDR3 coding DNA: TGTGCCAGCAGCTTTTCCGGGGGCACCGGGGAGCTGTTTTTT. It is translated as CASSFSGGTGELFF.

Worth noting for this clonotype: A much larger clonotype is one base distant, so this may be a read error. The chain joins TRBV20-1 to TRBJ1-4; D is uncertain. The length of the CDR3 is 13 residues. Per the germline V gene, CDR1 is DFQATT and CDR2 is SNEGSKA (reference sequence). V lost 2 bases to trimming and J lost 3 bases, with 7 bases between them. CDR3 in amino acids: CSARPDPNEKLFF. The CDR3 nucleotides are TGCAGTGCTAGACCGGACCCTAATGAAAAACTGTTTTTT.

The table lists this clonotype with a few counts. The J gene is TRBJ2-1, the V gene TRBV27, with TRBD2 matching over 9 bases. Unmatched junction bases numbered 4, after V lost 2 bases and J lost 2 bases. Germline-derived CDR1 and CDR2 are MNHEY and SMNVEV (reference sequence). The CDR3 length is 16 residues. This chain's CDR3 is CASSLPGTSTYNEQFF. CDR3 sequence (DNA): TGTGCCAGCAGTTTACCGGGGACTAGCACCTACAATGAGCAGTTCTTC.

This clonotype was seen more than once but under ten times. The chain links TRBV27 to TRBJ1-5, with TRBD1 matching 7 bases. The V and J ends lost 5 bases and 13 bases, in that order; junction bases with no gene match: 11. In germline, CDR1 is MNHEY, CDR2 SMNVEV (reference sequence). This CDR3 comprises 13 residues. The CDR3 loop reads CASSPQYRGVQHF. For the CDR3, the DNA is TGTGCCAGCAGTCCCCAATACAGGGGAGTTCAGCATTTT.